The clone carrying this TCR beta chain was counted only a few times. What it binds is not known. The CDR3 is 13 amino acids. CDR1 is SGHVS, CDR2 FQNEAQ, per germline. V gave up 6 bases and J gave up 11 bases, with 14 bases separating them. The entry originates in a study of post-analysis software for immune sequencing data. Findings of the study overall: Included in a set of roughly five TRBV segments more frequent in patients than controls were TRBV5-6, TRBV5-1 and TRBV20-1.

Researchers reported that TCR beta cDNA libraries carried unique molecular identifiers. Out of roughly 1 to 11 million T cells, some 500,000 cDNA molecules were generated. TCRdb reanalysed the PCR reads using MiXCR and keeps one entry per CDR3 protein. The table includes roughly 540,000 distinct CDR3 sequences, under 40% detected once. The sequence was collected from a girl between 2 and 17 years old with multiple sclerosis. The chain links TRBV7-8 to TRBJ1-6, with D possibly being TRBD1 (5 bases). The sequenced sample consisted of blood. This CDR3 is CASSLGTFAPLHF. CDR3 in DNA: TGTGCCAGCAGTCTAGGGACTTTCGCACCCCTCCACTTT.